This is a list of T cell receptor beta chains from one sample in a study of blood T cell repertoires in COVID-19. The assay was immunoSEQ multiplex PCR, and TCRdb's table has in-frame clones only and misses some. The table includes 85,000 to 95,000 clones, approximately 90% detected once. Sequencing used peripheral blood. All receptors derive from a woman between 45 and 60 years old in a cohort sampled during active COVID-19. Each CDR3 is given with its conserved first and last residue. D genes are given only for firm matches. A row's size may be missing; if present it is once, few, many or a size class.

CDR3aa: CASSPPGLNTEAFF
CDR3nt: TGTGCCAGCTCACCACCCGGGTTGAACACTGAAGCTTTCTTT
j_gene: TRBJ1-1
d_gene: NA
v_gene: TRBV18
abundance: NA

CDR3aa: CASSYGTGDPGTEAFF
CDR3nt: TGTGCCAGCAGCTACGGGACAGGCGACCCAGGCACTGAAGCTTTCTTT
j_gene: TRBJ1-1
d_gene: TRBD1
v_gene: TRBV11-3
abundance: NA

CDR3aa: CASSRITGGAGSPLHF
CDR3nt: TGTGCCAGCAGCCGTATCACGGGGGGAGCGGGCTCACCCCTCCACTTT
j_gene: TRBJ1-6
d_gene: NA
v_gene: TRBV3-1/TRBV3-2
abundance: NA

CDR3aa: CASSPRVDEQYF
CDR3nt: TGTGCCAGCAGCCCACGGGTGGACGAGCAGTACTTC
j_gene: TRBJ2-7
d_gene: NA
v_gene: TRBV3-1/TRBV3-2
abundance: NA

CDR3aa: CASNKQGDSYEQYF
CDR3nt: TGTGCCAGCAACAAACAGGGGGACTCCTACGAGCAGTACTTC
j_gene: TRBJ2-7
d_gene: TRBD1
v_gene: TRBV6-6
abundance: NA

CDR3aa: CASPRTSPPIQAFF
CDR3nt: TGCGCCAGCCCCCGGACTTCTCCGCCGATTCAGGCTTTCTTT
j_gene: TRBJ1-1
d_gene: NA
v_gene: TRBV10-1
abundance: NA

CDR3aa: CASSLTLVGEQFF
CDR3nt: TGTGCCAGCAGCTTAACTCTAGTTGGTGAGCAGTTCTTC
j_gene: TRBJ2-1
d_gene: NA
v_gene: TRBV7-3
abundance: once

CDR3aa: CASSLGQGGLAFF
CDR3nt: TGTGCCAGCAGTTTAGGACAGGGTGGGCTGGCTTTCTTT
j_gene: TRBJ1-1
d_gene: TRBD1
v_gene: TRBV12-3/TRBV12-4
abundance: NA

CDR3aa: CASIKSGTGVSGELFF
CDR3nt: TGTGCCAGCATCAAGTCCGGGACAGGGGTTTCCGGGGAGCTGTTTTTT
j_gene: TRBJ2-2
d_gene: TRBD1
v_gene: TRBV11-2
abundance: NA

CDR3aa: CASSKADRGERNQPQHF
CDR3nt: TGTGCCAGCAGCAAAGCAGACAGGGGCGAGAGGAATCAGCCCCAGCATTTT
j_gene: TRBJ1-5
d_gene: NA
v_gene: TRBV21-1
abundance: NA

CDR3aa: CASSLNFSPAGGNTIYF
CDR3nt: TGCGCCAGCAGCTTGAATTTTAGTCCCGCAGGTGGAAACACCATATATTTT
j_gene: TRBJ1-3
d_gene: NA
v_gene: TRBV5-1
abundance: NA

CDR3aa: CSVDDRDYGYTF
CDR3nt: TGCAGCGTTGATGACAGGGACTATGGCTACACCTTC
j_gene: TRBJ1-2
d_gene: TRBD1
v_gene: TRBV29-1
abundance: NA

CDR3aa: CASLRTETYEQYF
CDR3nt: TGTGCCAGCTTGCGGACAGAGACCTACGAGCAGTACTTC
j_gene: TRBJ2-7
d_gene: NA
v_gene: TRBV12-3/TRBV12-4
abundance: NA

CDR3aa: CSVEASQGPPYEQYF
CDR3nt: TGCAGCGTTGAAGCCTCACAGGGGCCCCCCTACGAGCAGTACTTC
j_gene: TRBJ2-7
d_gene: TRBD1
v_gene: TRBV29-1
abundance: NA